A single sample is the source of the 15 T cell receptor beta chains below, sequenced in a study of T cells in Graves' hyperthyroidism and ophthalmopathy. The CDR3 regions of TCR beta were amplified from RNA transcripts. The TCR CDR3 was amplified in a first-round RT-PCR using the HTBI primer set. TCRdb reprocessed the multiplex PCR reads via MiXCR and lists one record per CDR3 protein. Of approximately 600,000 distinct CDR3 sequences in the sample, roughly 14% were seen once. Sample: blood. These receptor sequences come from a woman aged 40 to 50 with Graves' ophthalmopathy.

In this sample, this clonotype turned up a few times. A much larger clone differs from this one at a single base, so this may be a read error. The chain carries TRBV4-3 and TRBJ1-1, with D tentatively TRBD1 (5 bases). This CDR3 region has 12 residues. The germline gives CDR1 LGHNA, CDR2 YSLEER. CDR3 sequence (DNA): TGCGCCAGCGGCCAAGGGGTAGCTGAAGCTTTCTTT. Residues: CASGQGVAEAFF.

This clonotype was seen many times. This chain links TRBV28 with TRBJ2-7; 7 bases are a match to TRBD1. Germline values: CDR1 MDHEN, CDR2 SYDVKM. The CDR3 extends over 12 amino acids. J gave up 9 bases and V 5 bases, and 7 bases lay outside the gene matches. DNA of the CDR3: TGTGCCAGCAGTCGAATGGACAGGCGGCAGTACTTC. It is translated as CASSRMDRRQYF.

The chain joins TRBV12-5 to TRBJ1-2; no reliable D call. V dropped 6 bases and J dropped 3 bases, with 11 bases sitting between them. The germline V gene has CDR1 LGHNT and CDR2 FRNRAP. This CDR3 has 13 residues. This chain's CDR3 is CASGPGPHYGYTF. The CDR3, as DNA: TGTGCTAGTGGCCCTGGACCTCACTATGGCTACACCTTC.

This clonotype was counted ten times or more. The chain combines TRBV12-3 or TRBV12-4 with TRBJ2-1, with D tentatively TRBD2 (5 bases). This CDR3 is 14 amino acids long. The V end was cut by 0 bases, the J end by 7 bases, with 10 bases between. In DNA, the CDR3 is TGTGCCAGCAGTTTAGCGGGAGCAACAAATGAGCAGTTCTTC. It is translated as CASSLAGATNEQFF.

This clonotype came up many times. The V and J genes are TRBV28 and TRBJ2-4; 10 positions match TRBD1. The germline V gene encodes CDR1 MDHEN and CDR2 SYDVKM. Trimming at V came to 5 bases and at J to 9 bases, leaving 7 bases not matched to a gene. The CDR3 has 14 amino acids. CDR3 in amino acids: CASSPDRGTGIQYF. The DNA of the CDR3 is TGTGCCAGCAGTCCGGACAGGGGGACGGGCATTCAGTACTTC.

The chain carries TRBV9 and TRBJ2-5, with a possible D match to TRBD2 (5 bases). Germline V gene data show CDR1 as SGDLS and CDR2 as YYNGEE. This CDR3 contains 16 residues. Deletions cut 3 bases from V and 5 bases from J, with 20 bases between. CDR3: CASSASSVGYWETQYF. Here the CDR3 DNA reads TGTGCCAGCAGCGCCAGTAGCGTCGGTTACTGGGAGACCCAGTACTTC.

This rearrangement joins TRBV18 to TRBJ1-2; unclear D gene. CDR1 and CDR2 from the germline V gene are KGHSH and LQKENI. The CDR3 is 14 residues long. V was shortened by 2 bases and J by 2 bases, with 9 bases between the two germline ends. The CDR3, as DNA: TGTGCCAGCTCACCAGCGGATTCGAACTATGGCTACACCTTC. As protein: CASSPADSNYGYTF. Based on the CDR3 plus reference TRBV18 and TRBJ1-2, the full variable domain is NAGVMQNPRHLVRRRGQEARLRCSPMKGHSHVYWYRQLPEEGLKFMVYLQKENIIDESGMPKERFSAEFPKEGPSILRIQQVVRGDSAAYFCASSPADSNYGYTFGSGTRLTVV.

Many counts were recorded for this clonotype. V gene TRBV20-1 combines with J gene TRBJ1-3; the D is unclear. Germline V lookup: CDR1 DFQATT, CDR2 SNEGSKA (reference sequence). V gave up 0 bases and J gave up 0 bases, with 15 bases separating them. The CDR3 extends over 17 amino acids. This CDR3 reads CSARDLGVVPSGNTIYF. CDR3 DNA sequence: TGCAGTGCTAGAGATCTTGGGGTCGTTCCCTCTGGAAACACCATATATTTT.

Comments on this clonotype: A much larger clonotype is one base distant, so this may be a read error. This chain joins TRBV28 and TRBJ1-1, with a tentative D call TRBD1 (5 bases). CDR1 and CDR2 from the germline V gene are MDHEN and SYDVKM. The CDR3 spans 16 residues. DNA for the CDR3: TGTACCAGCAGTTTATGGGGGGACGGGAGCTTCACTGAAGCTTTCTTT. It codes for CTSSLWGDGSFTEAFF.

This clonotype was seen at least ten times. V and J are TRBV10-3 and TRBJ2-5; 7 bases agree with TRBD2. The CDR3 is made up of 15 amino acids. Germline values: CDR1 ENHRY, CDR2 SYGVKD. The junction had 2 bases not matched to a gene; V was cut back by 0 bases and J by 1 base. The CDR3 spells CAISESAGIQETQYF. In nucleotides, the CDR3 is TGTGCCATCAGTGAGTCAGCGGGGATCCAAGAGACCCAGTACTTC.

This sequence joins TRBV19 and TRBJ2-5; a possible D gene is TRBD1 (6 bases). This CDR3 region has 14 residues. Germline V CDR1 and CDR2: LNHDA, SQIVND (reference sequence). V dropped 6 bases and J dropped 5 bases, with 16 bases sitting between them. The chain's CDR3 is CASRQGLGPETQYF. In DNA, the CDR3 is TGTGCCAGTAGACAGGGTTTAGGACCGGAGACCCAGTACTTC.

The table lists this clonotype with a few counts. The chain links TRBV6-1 to TRBJ1-5; no firm D call. Germline V gene lookup returns CDR1 MNHNS and CDR2 SASEGT. Trimming removed 4 bases from V and 2 bases from J, with 9 bases in between. This CDR3 comprises 14 residues. Written as DNA, the CDR3 is TGTGCCAGCAGTGTTGAGGGTGGCAATCAGCCCCAGCATTTT. Its translation is CASSVEGGNQPQHF.

In nucleotides, the CDR3 is TGCAGTGCTAGAGAACAGAACACCGGGGAGCTGTTTTTT. This translates into CSAREQNTGELFF. The rearrangement links TRBV20-1 to TRBJ2-2; D is undetermined. The CDR3 loop spans 13 amino acids. The germline V gene encodes CDR1 DFQATT and CDR2 SNEGSKA (reference sequence). V shed 0 bases and J shed 1 base, with 3 bases lying between them.

This clonotype was seen many times. The rearrangement links TRBV6-2 or TRBV6-3 to TRBJ2-3; 14 positions match TRBD2. V shed 3 bases, J shed 5 bases, and the junction held 1 base outside the gene matches. The CDR3 loop spans 15 amino acids. CDR1 is MNHEY, CDR2 SVGEGT, per germline. The CDR3 sequence is CASSYGTSGRDTQYF. The CDR3 DNA reads TGTGCCAGCAGTTATGGGACTAGCGGGAGAGATACGCAGTATTTT.

This sequence joins TRBV12-3 or TRBV12-4 and TRBJ2-3; no firm D call. V shed 4 bases and J shed 4 bases, with 9 bases lying between them. The CDR3 is made up of 13 amino acids. DNA for the CDR3: TGTGCCAGCAGTTCCGGTCGTTCAGATACGCAGTATTTT. Translation gives CASSSGRSDTQYF.